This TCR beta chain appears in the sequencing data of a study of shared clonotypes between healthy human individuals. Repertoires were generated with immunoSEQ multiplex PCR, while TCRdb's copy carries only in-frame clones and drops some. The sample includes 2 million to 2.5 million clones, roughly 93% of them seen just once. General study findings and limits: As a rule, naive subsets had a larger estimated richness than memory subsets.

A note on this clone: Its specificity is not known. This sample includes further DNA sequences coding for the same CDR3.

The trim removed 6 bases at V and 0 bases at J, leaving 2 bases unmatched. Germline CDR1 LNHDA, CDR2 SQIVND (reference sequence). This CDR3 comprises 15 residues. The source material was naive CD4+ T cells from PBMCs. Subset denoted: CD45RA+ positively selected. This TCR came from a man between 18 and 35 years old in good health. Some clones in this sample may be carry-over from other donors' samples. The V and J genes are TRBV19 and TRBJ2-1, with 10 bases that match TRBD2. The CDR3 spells CASRSSGSSYNEQFF. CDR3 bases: TGTGCCAGTAGATCTAGCGGGAGCTCCTACAATGAGCAGTTCTTC.